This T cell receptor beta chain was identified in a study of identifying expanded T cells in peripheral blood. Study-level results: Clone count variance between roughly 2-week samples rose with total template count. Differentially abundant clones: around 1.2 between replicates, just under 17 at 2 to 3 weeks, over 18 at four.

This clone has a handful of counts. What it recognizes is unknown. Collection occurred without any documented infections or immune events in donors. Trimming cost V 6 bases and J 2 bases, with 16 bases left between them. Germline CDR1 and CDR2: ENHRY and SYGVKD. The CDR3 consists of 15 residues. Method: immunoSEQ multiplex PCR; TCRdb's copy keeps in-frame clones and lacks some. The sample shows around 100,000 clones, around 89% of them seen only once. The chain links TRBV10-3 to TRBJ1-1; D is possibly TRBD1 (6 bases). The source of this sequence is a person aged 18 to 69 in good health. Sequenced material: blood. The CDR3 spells CAISPNRATNTEAFF. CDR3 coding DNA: TGTGCCATCAGCCCTAACAGGGCCACTAACACTGAAGCTTTCTTT.